Listed below are T cell receptor beta chains from one sample, sequenced in a study of cytomegalovirus exposure and HLA in healthy donors. Method: immunoSEQ multiplex PCR; TCRdb's copy keeps in-frame clones and lacks some. The sample consists of approximately 58,000 clones, 65% to 90% of them appearing once. Sequences were obtained from PBMCs. The receptors come from a man aged 25-45 years in good health and CMV-seronegative. CDR3s include the opening cysteine and the closing phenylalanine or tryptophan. The D gene is left open where the match is weak. Expanded clones are given a class, and other clones once, few, many or no size at all.

CDR3 DNA: TGTGCCAGCAGGCGAGGACAGGACCTTCAGCCCCAGCATTTT; CDR3 protein: CASRRGQDLQPQHF; J gene: TRBJ1-5; D gene: TRBD1; clone size: -; V gene: TRBV2
CDR3 DNA: TGTGCCAGCAGTTACTCGAGACAACAAGAGACCCAGTACTTC; CDR3 protein: CASSYSRQQETQYF; J gene: TRBJ2-5; D gene: -; clone size: -; V gene: TRBV6-5
CDR3 DNA: TGTGCCAGCAGTGACCTCCCCTACGGGGAGCTGTTTTTT; CDR3 protein: CASSDLPYGELFF; J gene: TRBJ2-2; D gene: -; clone size: -; V gene: TRBV6-4
CDR3 DNA: TGTGCCAGCACCCCCAAGGGGCGAGACACAGATACGCAGTATTTT; CDR3 protein: CASTPKGRDTDTQYF; J gene: TRBJ2-3; D gene: -; clone size: -; V gene: TRBV9
CDR3 DNA: TGTGCCAGCCGAGCGGGGATGGGGTCTGAAGCTTTCTTT; CDR3 protein: CASRAGMGSEAFF; J gene: TRBJ1-1; D gene: -; clone size: -; V gene: TRBV19
CDR3 DNA: TGTGCCAGTAGTATAGCGGAGACCGCGAACACCGGGGAGCTGTTTTTT; CDR3 protein: CASSIAETANTGELFF; J gene: TRBJ2-2; D gene: -; clone size: -; V gene: TRBV19
CDR3 DNA: TGCGCCAGCAGCCAGGCCATGGCCCGGGAGCTGTTTTTT; CDR3 protein: CASSQAMARELFF; J gene: TRBJ2-2; D gene: -; clone size: -; V gene: TRBV4-1
CDR3 DNA: TGTGCCAGCAGGGACGACAGGGGCGGACACGAAAACATTCAGTACTTC; CDR3 protein: CASRDDRGGHENIQYF; J gene: TRBJ2-4; D gene: TRBD1; clone size: -; V gene: TRBV5-8
CDR3 DNA: TGCGCCAGCAGCTTGAGAGGGAGTAATGAAAAACTGTTTTTT; CDR3 protein: CASSLRGSNEKLFF; J gene: TRBJ1-4; D gene: -; clone size: few; V gene: TRBV5-1
CDR3 DNA: TGTGCCAGCAGCTTGGTTGGGCCCTTTGGGGCCAACGTCCTGACTTTC; CDR3 protein: CASSLVGPFGANVLTF; J gene: TRBJ2-6; D gene: -; clone size: -; V gene: TRBV5-6
CDR3 DNA: TGTGCCAGCAGCCAAGGACTTCGATACGAGCAGTACTTC; CDR3 protein: CASSQGLRYEQYF; J gene: TRBJ2-7; D gene: -; clone size: -; V gene: TRBV14
CDR3 DNA: TGTGCCAGTTACAGGGGCTATGGCTACACCTTC; CDR3 protein: CASYRGYGYTF; J gene: TRBJ1-2; D gene: TRBD1; clone size: -; V gene: TRBV6-6
CDR3 DNA: TGTGCCAGCAGCTTAGGCCCCGGGACAGGCGGAGAGACCCAGTACTTC; CDR3 protein: CASSLGPGTGGETQYF; J gene: TRBJ2-5; D gene: TRBD1; clone size: -; V gene: TRBV11-3
CDR3 DNA: TGTGCCTGGAGCTTCGGGACAGATGGTCCTGGCTACACCTTC; CDR3 protein: CAWSFGTDGPGYTF; J gene: TRBJ1-2; D gene: TRBD1; clone size: once; V gene: TRBV30
CDR3 DNA: TGTGCCAGCAGGGGGGGTAGCGGAAATCAGCCCCAGCATTTT; CDR3 protein: CASRGGSGNQPQHF; J gene: TRBJ1-5; D gene: -; clone size: once; V gene: TRBV6-6
CDR3 DNA: TGTGCCAGCAGCGCCAGTTGGAACACTGAAGCTTTCTTT; CDR3 protein: CASSASWNTEAFF; J gene: TRBJ1-1; D gene: -; clone size: -; V gene: TRBV7-9
CDR3 DNA: TGTGCCAGTAGTATTTACCGGGGTAATCAGCCCCAGCATTTT; CDR3 protein: CASSIYRGNQPQHF; J gene: TRBJ1-5; D gene: -; clone size: -; V gene: TRBV19
CDR3 DNA: TGTGCCAGCAGCCCCCGGGGGGGAGCCTCCTACGAGCAGTACTTC; CDR3 protein: CASSPRGGASYEQYF; J gene: TRBJ2-7; D gene: TRBD2; clone size: -; V gene: TRBV27
CDR3 DNA: TGCAGCGTTGAAGTTCCTCGGGGAGGGATAGCCAAAAACATTCAGTACTTC; CDR3 protein: CSVEVPRGGIAKNIQYF; J gene: TRBJ2-4; D gene: TRBD2; clone size: -; V gene: TRBV29-1
CDR3 DNA: TGTGCCAGCAGTTCAAGGACAGGGGGTTCACCCCTCCACTTT; CDR3 protein: CASSSRTGGSPLHF; J gene: TRBJ1-6; D gene: TRBD1; clone size: -; V gene: TRBV27
CDR3 DNA: TGTGCCAGCACCCCGGACACACAAGGGAGGAATGAGCAGTTCTTC; CDR3 protein: CASTPDTQGRNEQFF; J gene: TRBJ2-1; D gene: -; clone size: -; V gene: TRBV5-4
CDR3 DNA: TGTGCCAGCAGCGGACGGACTAGCGGGAGCTACAATGAGCAGTTCTTC; CDR3 protein: CASSGRTSGSYNEQFF; J gene: TRBJ2-1; D gene: TRBD2; clone size: -; V gene: TRBV11-3
CDR3 DNA: TGTGCCAGCAGCCTGCTTCCTTCGGGAGTAATTAGGTCCTACGAGCAGTACTTC; CDR3 protein: CASSLLPSGVIRSYEQYF; J gene: TRBJ2-7; D gene: -; clone size: few; V gene: TRBV5-6
CDR3 DNA: TGTGCCAGCGGCGGGGCACCAAGCACAGATACGCAGTATTTT; CDR3 protein: CASGGAPSTDTQYF; J gene: TRBJ2-3; D gene: -; clone size: -; V gene: TRBV11-1
CDR3 DNA: TGCGCCAGCAGCTACCAGGGGGACACCGGGGAGCTGTTTTTT; CDR3 protein: CASSYQGDTGELFF; J gene: TRBJ2-2; D gene: TRBD1; clone size: -; V gene: TRBV5-1
CDR3 DNA: TGTGCCACGGGACTTCCCCCGGAGACCCAGTACTTC; CDR3 protein: CATGLPPETQYF; J gene: TRBJ2-5; D gene: -; clone size: -; V gene: TRBV2
CDR3 DNA: TGTGCTAGTGGTTCCGGGGATCAGCCCCAGCATTTT; CDR3 protein: CASGSGDQPQHF; J gene: TRBJ1-5; D gene: -; clone size: -; V gene: TRBV12-5
CDR3 DNA: TGTGCTACTCAGCGGGGGGCCGGCACAGATACGCAGTATTTT; CDR3 protein: CATQRGAGTDTQYF; J gene: TRBJ2-3; D gene: TRBD2; clone size: -; V gene: TRBV19
CDR3 DNA: TGTGCCAGCAGTTTACAGGGGATCAATCAGCCCCAGCATTTT; CDR3 protein: CASSLQGINQPQHF; J gene: TRBJ1-5; D gene: TRBD1; clone size: -; V gene: TRBV5-4
CDR3 DNA: TGTTCCAGCAGCCCCCGGGGGACAGGGCCTCGGGAGCAGTACTTC; CDR3 protein: CSSSPRGTGPREQYF; J gene: TRBJ2-7; D gene: TRBD1; clone size: -; V gene: TRBV7-9
CDR3 DNA: TGCAGCGACCGACAGGGCGTGAGGGGCTACACCTTC; CDR3 protein: CSDRQGVRGYTF; J gene: TRBJ1-2; D gene: TRBD1; clone size: -; V gene: TRBV29-1
CDR3 DNA: TGTGCCAGCAGCCCCTGGGGGGGATCCTACGAGCAGTACTTC; CDR3 protein: CASSPWGGSYEQYF; J gene: TRBJ2-7; D gene: TRBD2; clone size: -; V gene: TRBV7-2
CDR3 DNA: TGTGCCAGCAGCGCACCGCAGGTAGCGGGAGGGGCCCCGACCTACGAGCAGTACTTC; CDR3 protein: CASSAPQVAGGAPTYEQYF; J gene: TRBJ2-7; D gene: TRBD2; clone size: -; V gene: TRBV7-2
CDR3 DNA: TGTGCCAGCAAGTTGCGACGACAGGACCCGACTGAAGCTTTCTTT; CDR3 protein: CASKLRRQDPTEAFF; J gene: TRBJ1-1; D gene: -; clone size: -; V gene: TRBV27
CDR3 DNA: TGTGCCAGCAGCTTAGAGGAGGGCCTGATTGAGACCCAGTACTTC; CDR3 protein: CASSLEEGLIETQYF; J gene: TRBJ2-5; D gene: -; clone size: once; V gene: TRBV7-6
CDR3 DNA: TGCAGCGTTCCCCCTTGGACTAGCGGGAGTAAGAATGAGCAGTTCTTC; CDR3 protein: CSVPPWTSGSKNEQFF; J gene: TRBJ2-1; D gene: TRBD2; clone size: -; V gene: TRBV29-1
CDR3 DNA: TGTGCCAGCAGCCAGAAGGGGAATCAGCCCCAGCATTTT; CDR3 protein: CASSQKGNQPQHF; J gene: TRBJ1-5; D gene: -; clone size: -; V gene: TRBV13
CDR3 DNA: TGTGCCAGCAGTTGGGGGACAGGGGGGAATGAGCAGTTCTTC; CDR3 protein: CASSWGTGGNEQFF; J gene: TRBJ2-1; D gene: TRBD1; clone size: -; V gene: TRBV6-5
CDR3 DNA: TGTGCCAGCAGCTTAGAGGGCGTGACACGGTTTTTCGGGGAGCTGTTTTTT; CDR3 protein: CASSLEGVTRFFGELFF; J gene: TRBJ2-2; D gene: -; clone size: -; V gene: TRBV11-2
CDR3 DNA: TGCGCCAGCAGCCAGAGCAGGGGGGCCAGCGAAGAGACCCAGTACTTC; CDR3 protein: CASSQSRGASEETQYF; J gene: TRBJ2-5; D gene: -; clone size: -; V gene: TRBV4-3
CDR3 DNA: TGTGCCAGCAGTGTCCTAGCAGTTAAGACCTACGAGCAGTACTTC; CDR3 protein: CASSVLAVKTYEQYF; J gene: TRBJ2-7; D gene: -; clone size: -; V gene: TRBV9
CDR3 DNA: TGTGCCACCAGATCAAGGAAAGGCGGGACAGGGGTTTTGGCTTTCTTT; CDR3 protein: CATRSRKGGTGVLAFF; J gene: TRBJ1-1; D gene: TRBD1; clone size: -; V gene: TRBV15
CDR3 DNA: TGTGCCAGCAGCCTAGAACTAGGCGGGGAGCTGTTTTTT; CDR3 protein: CASSLELGGELFF; J gene: TRBJ2-2; D gene: -; clone size: -; V gene: TRBV7-6
CDR3 DNA: TGTGCCTGGAGTTCCCCGGACAGGGACGAAGTTAGCTACACCTTC; CDR3 protein: CAWSSPDRDEVSYTF; J gene: TRBJ1-2; D gene: TRBD1; clone size: -; V gene: TRBV30
CDR3 DNA: TGTGCCAGCAGCTTGGCTCCGGCGGGAGGAGAGACCCAGTACTTC; CDR3 protein: CASSLAPAGGETQYF; J gene: TRBJ2-5; D gene: TRBD2; clone size: -; V gene: TRBV5-6
CDR3 DNA: TGTGCCAGCAGCCACTCACAGGGATGGAACTATGGCTACACCTTC; CDR3 protein: CASSHSQGWNYGYTF; J gene: TRBJ1-2; D gene: -; clone size: -; V gene: TRBV5-6
CDR3 DNA: TGTGCTAGTGGTTTGGGTCTAGCGGGAGGAGAGACCCAGTACTTC; CDR3 protein: CASGLGLAGGETQYF; J gene: TRBJ2-5; D gene: TRBD2; clone size: once; V gene: TRBV12-5
CDR3 DNA: TGTGCCAGCAGTGAACGGGGACAGAATAACTATGGCTACACCTTC; CDR3 protein: CASSERGQNNYGYTF; J gene: TRBJ1-2; D gene: TRBD1; clone size: -; V gene: TRBV6-1
CDR3 DNA: TGTGCCAGCAGCTTTCAGGGCTCATACGAGCAGTACTTC; CDR3 protein: CASSFQGSYEQYF; J gene: TRBJ2-7; D gene: -; clone size: -; V gene: TRBV5-6
CDR3 DNA: TGTGCCAGCAGTTACGGGACAGGGGGTTATCGAGAGACCCAGTACTTC; CDR3 protein: CASSYGTGGYRETQYF; J gene: TRBJ2-5; D gene: TRBD1; clone size: -; V gene: TRBV6-5
CDR3 DNA: TGTGCCAGCAGCTTAGCCGCGACAGGGTTAGGAAACACCATATATTTT; CDR3 protein: CASSLAATGLGNTIYF; J gene: TRBJ1-3; D gene: TRBD1; clone size: -; V gene: TRBV7-2
CDR3 DNA: TGTGCCAGCGGATCCCCTAGCGGGAGTCCTAACTACAATGAGCAGTTCTTC; CDR3 protein: CASGSPSGSPNYNEQFF; J gene: TRBJ2-1; D gene: TRBD2; clone size: -; V gene: TRBV9
CDR3 DNA: TGTGCCAGCAGTGGGGGACAGAACACTGAAGCTTTCTTT; CDR3 protein: CASSGGQNTEAFF; J gene: TRBJ1-1; D gene: -; clone size: -; V gene: TRBV6-1
CDR3 DNA: TGTGCCAGCAGCCCCTGGGAGGGCGGGCAGAACACTGAAGCTTTCTTT; CDR3 protein: CASSPWEGGQNTEAFF; J gene: TRBJ1-1; D gene: -; clone size: -; V gene: TRBV7-9
CDR3 DNA: TGTGCCAGCAGCCCTTCTACCGACAGGGGGCAAGGCTACACCTTC; CDR3 protein: CASSPSTDRGQGYTF; J gene: TRBJ1-2; D gene: TRBD1; clone size: once; V gene: TRBV7-2
CDR3 DNA: TGTGCCAGCAGCTACGGGACAGGGGAGGGGGGCTATGGCTACACCTTC; CDR3 protein: CASSYGTGEGGYGYTF; J gene: TRBJ1-2; D gene: TRBD1; clone size: -; V gene: TRBV9
CDR3 DNA: TGCGCCAGCAGCTTGGTCAGGGGCTTGGGCTCACCCCTCCACTTT; CDR3 protein: CASSLVRGLGSPLHF; J gene: TRBJ1-6; D gene: -; clone size: few; V gene: TRBV5-1
CDR3 DNA: TGTGCCAGCAGCTTGGAGGGACTTAGTAAAGAGACCCAGTACTTC; CDR3 protein: CASSLEGLSKETQYF; J gene: TRBJ2-5; D gene: -; clone size: -; V gene: TRBV5-4
CDR3 DNA: TGTGCCAGCAGCCAAGTGACTGGCACAGATACGCAGTATTTT; CDR3 protein: CASSQVTGTDTQYF; J gene: TRBJ2-3; D gene: -; clone size: -; V gene: TRBV4-2